What follows describes a single T cell receptor (beta chain). This may be a read error: a much more frequent sequence differs by one nucleotide. The sample comes from a study of T-cell reconstitution after alpha-beta-depleted transplantation in children. The authors prepared the TCRbeta library with unique molecular identifiers. Each CDR3 protein gets one entry after TCRdb re-called the PCR reads with MiXCR. The repertoire holds approximately 240,000 distinct CDR3 sequences, with 9% to 10% as singletons. There are 13 residues in the CDR3. In germline, CDR1 is DFQATT, CDR2 SNEGSKA (reference sequence).

This sequence joins TRBV20-1 and TRBJ1-1; no firm D call. Sequenced here: PBMCs from the stem cell graft donor, sampled from the stem cell graft. This clonotype originated in a human donor who donated a stem cell graft to a child with SCID. The CDR3 DNA follows: TGCAGTGCTAGCCAGGTGGTGAACACTAAAGCTTTCTTT. It encodes CSASQVVNTKAFF.